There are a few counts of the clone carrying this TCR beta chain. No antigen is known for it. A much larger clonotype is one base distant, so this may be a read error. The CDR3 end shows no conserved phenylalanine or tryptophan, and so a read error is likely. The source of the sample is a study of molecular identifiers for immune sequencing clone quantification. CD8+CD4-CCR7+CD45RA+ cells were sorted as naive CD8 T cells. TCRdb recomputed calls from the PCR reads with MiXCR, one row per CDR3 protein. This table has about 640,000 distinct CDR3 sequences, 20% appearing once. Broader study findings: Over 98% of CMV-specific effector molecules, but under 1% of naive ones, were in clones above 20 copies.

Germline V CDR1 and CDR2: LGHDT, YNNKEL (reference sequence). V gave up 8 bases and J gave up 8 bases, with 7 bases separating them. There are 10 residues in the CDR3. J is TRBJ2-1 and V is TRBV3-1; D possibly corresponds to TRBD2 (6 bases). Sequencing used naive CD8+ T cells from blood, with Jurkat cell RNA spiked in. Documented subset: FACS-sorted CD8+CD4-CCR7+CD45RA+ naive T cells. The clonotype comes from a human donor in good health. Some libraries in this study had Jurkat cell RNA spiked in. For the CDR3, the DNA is TGTGCCAGCGGGGAGGATGAGCAGTTCTCC. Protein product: CASGEDEQFS.